This T cell receptor beta chain was recorded in a study of cytotoxic CD8 clonotypes in ibrutinib-treated CLL. Study at large: After a median of about 70 months, approximately 15 patients stayed remitted and some 12 progressed; responses had been partial in about 24 and complete in 2.

Findings and caveats of the study: Sustained-remission patients were sampled at one set of times and progressing patients at different ones.

The V end lost 5 bases, the J end lost 2 bases, and 11 bases lay between the germline ends. This CDR3 spans 14 amino acids. Germline V gene data show CDR1 as LNHDA and CDR2 as SQIVND (reference sequence). As for this clone: The antigen is not known.

The repertoire was sequenced with immunoSEQ multiplex PCR; TCRdb's copy has only in-frame clones and lacks some. The data contain roughly 330,000 clones, 67% of them seen just once; the ten biggest clones take up roughly 6%. The rearrangement joins TRBV19 to TRBJ2-3; D gene ambiguous. This clonotype originated in a human donor with chronic lymphocytic leukemia. This specimen consisted of PBMCs, obtained after 36 months of ibrutinib treatment. The CDR3 sequence: CASSPSLTTDTQYF. DNA for the CDR3: TGTGCCAGTAGTCCATCCCTCACCACAGATACGCAGTATTTT. Full variable domain (outside the CDR3, taken from reference TRBV19 and TRBJ2-3): DGGITQSPKYLFRKEGQNVTLSCEQNLNHDAMYWYRQDPGQGLRLIYYSQIVNDFQKGDIAEGYSVSREKKESFPLTVTSAQKNPTAFYLCASSPSLTTDTQYFGPGTRLTVL.